This TCR beta chain was sequenced for a study of control samples from healthy donors and cancer patients. Here immunoSEQ multiplex PCR was the method, and the copy in TCRdb shows in-frame clones only, minus some. The sample has some 150,000 clones, roughly 90% seen once; the top ten hold around 4.7%. With 2 bases removed from V and 0 bases from J, the gap between germline ends came to 14 bases. This CDR3 region has 16 residues. Germline CDR1 is SGHAT and CDR2 is FQNNGV. The sequenced material came from blood. The TCR was taken from a man aged 25 to 40 in good health. V is TRBV11-2 and J is TRBJ2-7; a weak D match, TRBD2 (5 bases). The CDR3 sequence: CASSLSLPAGSYEQYF. As DNA, the CDR3 is TGTGCCAGCAGCTTATCATTACCGGCGGGCTCCTACGAGCAGTACTTC.